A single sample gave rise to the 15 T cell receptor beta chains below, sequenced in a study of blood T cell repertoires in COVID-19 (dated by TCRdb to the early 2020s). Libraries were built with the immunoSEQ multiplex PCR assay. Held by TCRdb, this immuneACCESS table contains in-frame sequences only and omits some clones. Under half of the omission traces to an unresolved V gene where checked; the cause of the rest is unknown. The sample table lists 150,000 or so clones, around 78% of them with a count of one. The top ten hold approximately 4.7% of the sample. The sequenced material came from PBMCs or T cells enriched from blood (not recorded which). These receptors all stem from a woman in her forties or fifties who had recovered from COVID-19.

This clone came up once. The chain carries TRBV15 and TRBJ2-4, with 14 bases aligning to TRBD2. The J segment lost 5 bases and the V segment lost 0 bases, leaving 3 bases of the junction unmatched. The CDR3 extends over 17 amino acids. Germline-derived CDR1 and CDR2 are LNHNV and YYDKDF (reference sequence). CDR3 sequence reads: CATSRDPTSGGENIQYF. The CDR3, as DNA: TGTGCCACCAGCAGAGACCCGACTAGCGGGGGGGAAAACATTCAGTACTTC.

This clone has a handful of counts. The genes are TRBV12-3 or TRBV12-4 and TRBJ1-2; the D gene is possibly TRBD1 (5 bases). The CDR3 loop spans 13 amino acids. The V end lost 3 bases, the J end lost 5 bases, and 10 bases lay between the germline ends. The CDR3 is CASSFRQQYGYTF. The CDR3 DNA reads TGTGCCAGCAGTTTCCGACAGCAGTATGGCTACACCTTC.

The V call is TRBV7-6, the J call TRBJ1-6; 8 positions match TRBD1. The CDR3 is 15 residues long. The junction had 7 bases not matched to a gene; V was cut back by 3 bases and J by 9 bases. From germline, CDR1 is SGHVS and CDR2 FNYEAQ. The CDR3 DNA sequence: TGTGCCAGCAGCTTGACGACAGGGGAGGGTTCACCCCTCCACTTT. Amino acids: CASSLTTGEGSPLHF.

The CDR3 nucleotides are TGTGCCAGCAGTTACTCGGCCTCCGCTAACTATGGCTACACCTTC. Translation gives CASSYSASANYGYTF. The V and J genes are TRBV6-5 and TRBJ1-2; D gene uncertain. Germline V gene lookup returns CDR1 MNHEY and CDR2 SVGAGI. CDR3 length equals 15 residues. The V end lost 0 bases, the J end lost 0 bases, and 8 bases lay between the germline ends.

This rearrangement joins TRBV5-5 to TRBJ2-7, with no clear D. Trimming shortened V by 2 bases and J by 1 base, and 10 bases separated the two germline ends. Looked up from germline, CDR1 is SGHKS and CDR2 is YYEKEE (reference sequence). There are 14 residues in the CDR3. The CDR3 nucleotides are TGTGCCAGCAGCTTAAGCTATGTGTCCTACGAGCAGTACGTC. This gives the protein CASSLSYVSYEQYV.

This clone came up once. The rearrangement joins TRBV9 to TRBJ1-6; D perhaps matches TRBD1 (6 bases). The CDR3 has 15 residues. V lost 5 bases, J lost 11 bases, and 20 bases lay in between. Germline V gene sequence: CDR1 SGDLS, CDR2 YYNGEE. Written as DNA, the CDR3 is TGTGCCAGCAGAGGGGGGGGAACCGCAGCGGCACCCCTCCACTTT. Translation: CASRGGGTAAAPLHF.

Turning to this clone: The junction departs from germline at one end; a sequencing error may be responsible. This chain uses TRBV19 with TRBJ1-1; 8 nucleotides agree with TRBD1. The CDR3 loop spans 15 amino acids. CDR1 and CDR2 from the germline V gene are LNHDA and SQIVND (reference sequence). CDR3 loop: CACRRTGRLNTEAFF. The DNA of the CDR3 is TGTGCCTGTAGGAGGACAGGGAGGTTGAACACTGAAGCTTTCTTT.

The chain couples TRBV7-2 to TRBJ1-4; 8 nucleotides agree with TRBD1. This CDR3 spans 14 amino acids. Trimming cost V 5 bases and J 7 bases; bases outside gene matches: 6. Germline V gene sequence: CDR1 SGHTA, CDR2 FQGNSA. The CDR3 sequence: CASSLQGAREKLFF. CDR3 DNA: TGTGCCAGCAGCCTTCAGGGGGCGCGTGAAAAACTGTTTTTT.

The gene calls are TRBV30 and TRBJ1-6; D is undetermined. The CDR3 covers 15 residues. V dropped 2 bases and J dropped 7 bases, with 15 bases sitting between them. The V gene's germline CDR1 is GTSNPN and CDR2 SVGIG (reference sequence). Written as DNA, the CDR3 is TGTGCCTGGAGTCCCCGGGCGGGTAACAATTCACCCCTCCACTTT. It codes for CAWSPRAGNNSPLHF.

The CDR3: CATRSREGSPLHF. In DNA form, the CDR3 reads TGTGCCACCCGCAGCCGGGAAGGATCACCCCTCCACTTT. The chain employs TRBV24-1 and TRBJ1-6; D is undetermined. This CDR3 spans 13 amino acids. Germline V lookup: CDR1 KGHDR, CDR2 SFDVKD. The germline V and J ends were trimmed by 9 bases and 10 bases, with 15 bases remaining between them.

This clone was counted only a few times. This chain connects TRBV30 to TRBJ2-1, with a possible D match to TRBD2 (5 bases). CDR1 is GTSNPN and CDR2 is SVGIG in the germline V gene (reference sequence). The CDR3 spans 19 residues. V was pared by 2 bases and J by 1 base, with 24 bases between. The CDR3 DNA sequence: TGTGCCTGGAGTCCTACCGTCAACTGGGAGTGGCGTTCCTACAATGAGCAGTTCTTC. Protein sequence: CAWSPTVNWEWRSYNEQFF.

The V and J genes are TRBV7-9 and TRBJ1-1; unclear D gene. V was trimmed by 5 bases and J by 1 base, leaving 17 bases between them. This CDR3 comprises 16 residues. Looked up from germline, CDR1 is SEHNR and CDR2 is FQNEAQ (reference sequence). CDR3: CASSLRAYEGNTEAFF. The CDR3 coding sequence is TGTGCCAGCAGCCTTCGGGCCTACGAGGGGAACACTGAAGCTTTCTTT.

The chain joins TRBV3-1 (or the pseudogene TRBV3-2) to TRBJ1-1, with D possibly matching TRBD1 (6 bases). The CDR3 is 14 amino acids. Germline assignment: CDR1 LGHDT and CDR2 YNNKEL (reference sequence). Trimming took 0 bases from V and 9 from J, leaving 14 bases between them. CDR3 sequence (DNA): TGTGCCAGCAGCCAAGAGGGGGCCGCAGGTAAAGCTTTCTTT. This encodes CASSQEGAAGKAFF.

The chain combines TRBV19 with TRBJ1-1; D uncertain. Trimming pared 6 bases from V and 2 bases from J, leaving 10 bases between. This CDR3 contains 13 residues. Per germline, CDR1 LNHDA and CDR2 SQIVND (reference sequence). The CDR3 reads CASSMSSNTEAFF. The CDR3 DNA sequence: TGTGCCAGTAGCATGAGTAGCAACACTGAAGCTTTCTTT.

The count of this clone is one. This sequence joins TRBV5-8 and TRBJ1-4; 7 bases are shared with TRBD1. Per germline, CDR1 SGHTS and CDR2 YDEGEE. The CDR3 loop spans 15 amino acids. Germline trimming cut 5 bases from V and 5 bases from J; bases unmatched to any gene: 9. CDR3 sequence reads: CASRDWDSRNEKLFF. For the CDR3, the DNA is TGTGCCAGCAGGGATTGGGACAGCCGGAATGAAAAACTGTTTTTT.